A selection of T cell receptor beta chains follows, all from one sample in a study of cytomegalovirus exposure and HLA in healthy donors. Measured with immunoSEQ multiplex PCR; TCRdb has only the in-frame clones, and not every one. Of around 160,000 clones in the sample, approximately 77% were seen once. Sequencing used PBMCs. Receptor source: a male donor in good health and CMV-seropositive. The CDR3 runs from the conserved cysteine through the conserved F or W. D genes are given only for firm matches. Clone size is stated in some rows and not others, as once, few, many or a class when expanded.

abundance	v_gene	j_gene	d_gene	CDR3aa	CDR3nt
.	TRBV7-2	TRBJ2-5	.	CASSLMPTQETQYF	TGTGCCAGCAGCTTAATGCCTACCCAAGAGACCCAGTACTTC
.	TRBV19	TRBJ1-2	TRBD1	CATRETGRSGYTF	TGTGCCACCCGGGAGACAGGGAGGAGCGGCTACACCTTC
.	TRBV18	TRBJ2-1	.	CASSQATHNEQFF	TGTGCCAGCTCACAGGCGACACACAATGAGCAGTTCTTC
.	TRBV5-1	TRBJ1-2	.	CASRPGSPAGYTF	TGCGCCAGCAGACCCGGGAGCCCGGCGGGCTACACCTTC
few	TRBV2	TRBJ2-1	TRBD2	CASSPGLAGGNEQFF	TGTGCCAGCAGTCCCGGACTAGCGGGGGGAAATGAGCAGTTCTTC
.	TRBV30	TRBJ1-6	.	CAWSDGGPTPLHF	TGTGCCTGGAGTGATGGGGGCCCTACACCCCTCCACTTT
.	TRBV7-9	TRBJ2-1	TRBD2	CASRGSGGAYNEQFF	TGTGCCAGCAGGGGAAGCGGGGGGGCCTACAATGAGCAGTTCTTC
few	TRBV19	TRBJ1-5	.	CASLKEQTSNQPQHF	TGTGCCAGTTTAAAGGAACAGACTAGCAATCAGCCCCAGCATTTT
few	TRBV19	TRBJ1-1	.	CAVMGLREAEAFF	TGTGCCGTCATGGGGCTTCGGGAGGCAGAAGCTTTCTTT
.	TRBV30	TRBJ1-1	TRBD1	CAWRNRGSGTEAFF	TGTGCCTGGAGGAACAGGGGATCAGGCACTGAAGCTTTCTTT
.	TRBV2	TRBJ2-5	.	CASSRDYQETQYF	TGTGCCAGCAGCCGGGACTACCAAGAGACCCAGTACTTC
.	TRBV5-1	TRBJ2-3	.	CASSLGRPGDTQYF	TGCGCCAGCAGCTTGGGACGTCCAGGCGATACGCAGTATTTT
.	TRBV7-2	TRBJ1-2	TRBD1	CASSIQTGNSYGYTF	TGTGCCAGCAGCATACAGACAGGGAATAGCTATGGCTACACCTTC
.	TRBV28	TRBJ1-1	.	CASSLGGNPPVNTEAFF	TGTGCCAGCAGTTTAGGAGGGAACCCCCCAGTGAACACTGAAGCTTTCTTT
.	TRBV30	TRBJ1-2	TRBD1	CAWSDTNRGGYTF	TGTGCCTGGAGTGACACCAACAGGGGCGGCTACACCTTC
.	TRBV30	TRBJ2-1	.	CAWSRFDEQFF	TGTGCCTGGAGTCGGTTCGATGAGCAGTTCTTC
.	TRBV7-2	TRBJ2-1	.	CASSLHRETSNEQFF	TGTGCCAGCAGCTTACACAGGGAAACGTCCAATGAGCAGTTCTTC
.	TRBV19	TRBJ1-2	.	CATTGQIDYGYTF	TGTGCCACTACCGGACAGATAGACTATGGCTACACCTTC
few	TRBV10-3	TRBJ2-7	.	CAISESSEQYF	TGTGCCATCAGTGAGTCGAGCGAGCAGTACTTC
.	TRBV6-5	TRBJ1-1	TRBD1	CASRRQGTEAFF	TGTGCCAGCAGAAGACAGGGCACTGAAGCTTTCTTT
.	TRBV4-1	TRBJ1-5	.	CASSQGGGTSSGPQHF	TGCGCCAGCAGCCAAGGAGGTGGGACATCTTCGGGCCCCCAGCATTTT
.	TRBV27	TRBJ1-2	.	CASSPGHNYGYTF	TGTGCCAGCAGTCCAGGACACAACTATGGCTACACCTTC
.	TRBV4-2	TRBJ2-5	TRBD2	CASSPFSGGLRQTQYF	TGTGCCAGCAGCCCCTTTTCGGGGGGACTAAGGCAGACCCAGTACTTC
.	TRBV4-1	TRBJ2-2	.	CASSQVMGELFF	TGCGCCAGCAGCCAAGTAATGGGGGAGCTGTTTTTT
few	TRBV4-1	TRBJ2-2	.	CASSQALIGELFF	TGCGCCAGCAGCCAGGCCCTGATCGGGGAGCTGTTTTTT
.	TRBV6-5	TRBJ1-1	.	CASTRGGGTEAFF	TGTGCCAGCACCAGAGGGGGGGGCACTGAAGCTTTCTTT
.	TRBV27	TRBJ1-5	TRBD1	CASSPDRDSNQPQHF	TGTGCCAGCAGTCCGGACAGGGATAGCAATCAGCCCCAGCATTTT
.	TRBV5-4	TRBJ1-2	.	CASSPTGMGSYGYTF	TGTGCCAGCAGCCCTACAGGGATGGGCTCCTATGGCTACACCTTC
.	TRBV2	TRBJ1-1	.	CASSESTGIDNTEAFF	TGTGCCAGCAGTGAATCTACAGGGATAGACAACACTGAAGCTTTCTTT
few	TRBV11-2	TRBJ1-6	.	CASSTSEGANSPLHF	TGTGCCAGCAGCACCTCCGAGGGTGCTAATTCACCCCTCCACTTT
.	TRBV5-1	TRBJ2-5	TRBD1	CASSQQGAQETQYF	TGCGCCAGCAGCCAACAGGGGGCTCAAGAGACCCAGTACTTC
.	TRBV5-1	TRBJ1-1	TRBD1	CASSPRQGRDTEAFF	TGCGCCAGCAGCCCCCGACAGGGAAGGGACACTGAAGCTTTCTTT
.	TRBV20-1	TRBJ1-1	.	CRGRMNTEAFF	TGCCGTGGGCGGATGAACACTGAAGCTTTCTTT
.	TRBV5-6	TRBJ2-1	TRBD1	CASSPTGGSYNEQFF	TGTGCCAGCAGCCCCACAGGGGGTTCCTACAATGAGCAGTTCTTC
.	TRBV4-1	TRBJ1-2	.	CASSQPGTTFNYGYTF	TGCGCCAGCAGCCAGCCGGGGACAACCTTTAACTATGGCTACACCTTC
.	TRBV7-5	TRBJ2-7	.	CARSSPRTYSYEQYF	TGTGCCAGAAGCTCCCCACGGACTTATTCCTACGAGCAGTACTTC
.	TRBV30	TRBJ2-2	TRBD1	CAPRTGGWELFF	TGTGCCCCTCGCACAGGGGGCTGGGAGCTGTTTTTT
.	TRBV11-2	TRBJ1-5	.	CASSSNPDNQPQHF	TGTGCCAGCAGCTCAAACCCAGACAATCAGCCCCAGCATTTT
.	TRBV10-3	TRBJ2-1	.	CAISESSGIEDEQFF	TGTGCCATCAGTGAGTCCTCCGGAATCGAGGATGAGCAGTTCTTC
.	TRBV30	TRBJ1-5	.	CAWSATVNQPQHF	TGTGCCTGGAGTGCCACAGTCAATCAGCCCCAGCATTTT
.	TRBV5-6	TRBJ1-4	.	CASSVPSGATNEKLFF	TGTGCCAGCAGCGTCCCCTCAGGGGCAACTAATGAAAAACTGTTTTTT
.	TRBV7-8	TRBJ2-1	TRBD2	CASSPLAGTLGGGSYNEQFF	TGTGCCAGCAGCCCGTTGGCAGGGACACTCGGCGGGGGGTCCTACAATGAGCAGTTCTTC
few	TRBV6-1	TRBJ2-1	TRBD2	CASSDLAGVASRQFF	TGTGCCAGCAGTGACTTAGCGGGGGTGGCAAGTCGGCAGTTCTTC
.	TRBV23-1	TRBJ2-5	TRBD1	CASIRQGGQETQYF	TGCGCCAGCATCCGACAGGGGGGTCAAGAGACCCAGTACTTC
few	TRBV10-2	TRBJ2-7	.	CASSGGNEQYF	TGCGCCAGCAGTGGTGGCAACGAGCAGTACTTC
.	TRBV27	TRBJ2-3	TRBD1	CASSFLTGTGNSSTDTQYF	TGTGCCAGCAGTTTCTTAACCGGGACAGGGAATTCGAGCACAGATACGCAGTATTTT
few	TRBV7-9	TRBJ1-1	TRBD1	CASSLIGLTGGSRAEAFF	TGTGCCAGCAGCCTTATTGGATTGACAGGGGGCAGTAGGGCTGAAGCTTTCTTT
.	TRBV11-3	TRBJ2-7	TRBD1	CASSFRGPPYEQYF	TGTGCCAGCAGCTTCAGGGGGCCACCCTACGAGCAGTACTTC
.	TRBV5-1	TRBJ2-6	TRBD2	CASSLGRGDTGSGANVLTF	TGCGCCAGCAGCTTGGGACGGGGGGATACTGGCTCTGGGGCCAACGTCCTGACTTTC
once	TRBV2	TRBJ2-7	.	CASSLPPRQDAYEQYF	TGTGCCAGCAGCCTACCCCCACGACAGGACGCCTACGAGCAGTACTTC
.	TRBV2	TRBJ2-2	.	CASSFDTVTGELFF	TGTGCCAGCAGTTTCGACACAGTCACCGGGGAGCTGTTTTTT
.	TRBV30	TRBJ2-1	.	CAWSPSRTEKFF	TGTGCCTGGAGTCCCTCCCGGACAGAAAAGTTCTTC
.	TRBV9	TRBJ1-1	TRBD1	CASSAPEGQGDVGTEAFF	TGTGCCAGCAGCGCCCCGGAGGGACAGGGGGATGTGGGCACTGAAGCTTTCTTT
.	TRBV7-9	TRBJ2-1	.	CASSTRDEQFF	TGTGCCAGCAGCACCCGGGATGAGCAGTTCTTC
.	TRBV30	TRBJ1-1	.	CAWSVGRVQDTEAFF	TGTGCCTGGAGTGTAGGGAGGGTTCAGGACACTGAAGCTTTCTTT
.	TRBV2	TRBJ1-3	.	CASRGSEGSANTIYF	TGTGCCAGCAGGGGGTCCGAGGGCAGTGCGAACACCATATATTTT
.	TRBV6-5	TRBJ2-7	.	CASSYSTASYEQYF	TGTGCCAGCAGTTACTCGACAGCCTCCTACGAGCAGTACTTC